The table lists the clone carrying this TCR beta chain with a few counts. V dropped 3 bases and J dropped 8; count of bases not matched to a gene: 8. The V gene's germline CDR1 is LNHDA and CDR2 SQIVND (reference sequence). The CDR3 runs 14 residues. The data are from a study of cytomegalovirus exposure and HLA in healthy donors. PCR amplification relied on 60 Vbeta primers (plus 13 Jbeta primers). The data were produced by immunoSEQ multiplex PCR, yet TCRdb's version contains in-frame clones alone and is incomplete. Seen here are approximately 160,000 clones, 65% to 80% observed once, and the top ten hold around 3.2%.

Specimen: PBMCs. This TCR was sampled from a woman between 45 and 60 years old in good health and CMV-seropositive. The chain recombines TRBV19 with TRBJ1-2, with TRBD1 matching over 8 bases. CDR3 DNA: TGTGCCAGTAGTATTCAGGGACAGGCCAGGGGCTACACCTTC. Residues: CASSIQGQARGYTF.